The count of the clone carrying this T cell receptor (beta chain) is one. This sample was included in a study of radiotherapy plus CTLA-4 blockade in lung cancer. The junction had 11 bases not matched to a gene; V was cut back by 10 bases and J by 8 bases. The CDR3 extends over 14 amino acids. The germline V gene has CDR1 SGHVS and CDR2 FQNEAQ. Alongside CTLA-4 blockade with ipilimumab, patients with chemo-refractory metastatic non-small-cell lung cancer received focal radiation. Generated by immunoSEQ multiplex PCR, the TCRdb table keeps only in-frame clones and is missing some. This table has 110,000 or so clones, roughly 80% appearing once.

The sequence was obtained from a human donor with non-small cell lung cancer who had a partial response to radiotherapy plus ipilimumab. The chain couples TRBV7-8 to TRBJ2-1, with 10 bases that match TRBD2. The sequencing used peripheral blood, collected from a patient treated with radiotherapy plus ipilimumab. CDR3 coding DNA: TGTGCCATATATTGGGTAGCGGGAGGCCATGAGCAGTTCTTC. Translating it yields CAIYWVAGGHEQFF. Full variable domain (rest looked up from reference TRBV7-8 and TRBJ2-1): GAGVSQSPRYKVAKRGQDVALRCDPISGHVSLFWYQQALGQGPEFLTYFQNEAQLDKSGLPSDRFFAERPEGSVSTLKIQRTQQEDSAVYLCAIYWVAGGHEQFFGPGTRLTVL.